This T cell receptor (beta chain) was documented in a study of blood T cell repertoires in COVID-19. Study-level background: Samples taken during acute and convalescent COVID-19 were collected in the United States, Italy and Spain. From T cells, B-cell-depleted T cells, or PBMCs came the material, which was cDNA or gDNA.

V was shortened by 8 bases and J by 3 bases, with 16 bases between the two germline ends. Germline CDR1 and CDR2: KGHSH and LQKENI. The CDR3 consists of 14 residues. Assay: immunoSEQ multiplex PCR; the TCRdb copy retains only in-frame clones and omits some. In the table there are under 400,000 clones, about 87% of which are singletons. Sequenced sample: peripheral blood. The TCR was taken from a woman in her thirties with COVID-19, enrolled during active disease. This chain uses TRBV18 with TRBJ1-1; possibly TRBD1 for D (6 bases). The CDR3 bases are TGTGCCAGCGCCACCAACGGACAGCACACTGAAGCTTTCTTT. Encoded protein: CASATNGQHTEAFF.